Below are 14 T cell receptor beta chains sequenced from a single sample in a study of response to subunit inactivated influenza vaccine. MiXCR, run by TCRdb on the RT-PCR reads, gives a single entry per CDR3 protein. The sample lists hundreds of thousands of distinct CDR3 sequences, 15% to 19% seen once, with about 9.9% in the top ten. Material: PBMCs from blood, obtained 12 days after vaccination. The receptor set was obtained from a man aged 50-60 years who received an inactivated influenza vaccine.

The chain uses TRBV4-3 and TRBJ2-3; TRBD2 matches 10 bases. The CDR3 runs 16 residues. The germline gives CDR1 LGHNA, CDR2 YSLEER. V lost 4 bases, J lost 3 bases, and 7 bases stayed unmatched. As DNA, the CDR3 is TGCGCCAGCAGCCGCGCCTTAGCGGGAGGTACAGATACGCAGTATTTT. Translated: CASSRALAGGTDTQYF.

In this sample, this clonotype turned up once. This sequence joins TRBV6-8 and TRBJ2-2, with D tentatively TRBD2 (6 bases). The CDR3 loop spans 14 amino acids. Germline assignment: CDR1 MNHGY and CDR2 SAAAGT. The germline V and J ends were trimmed by 2 bases and 5 bases, with 9 bases remaining between them. CDR3: CASSYGGKTGELFF. The CDR3 DNA is TGTGCCAGCAGTTACGGGGGGAAAACCGGGGAGCTGTTTTTT.

This clonotype was counted between two and nine times. The V and J genes are TRBV27 and TRBJ2-7; 11 nucleotides align to TRBD2. Germline V lookup: CDR1 MNHEY, CDR2 SMNVEV (reference sequence). The CDR3 length is 16 residues. After removal of 0 bases from V and 2 bases from J, the junction contained 3 bases not matched to a gene. The CDR3 DNA is TGTGCCAGCAGTTTATCGAGACTAGCGGGGACCTACGAGCAGTACTTC. Protein product: CASSLSRLAGTYEQYF.

This chain links TRBV4-3 with TRBJ1-2; unclear D gene. V was trimmed by 2 bases and J by 2 bases, leaving 12 bases between them. CDR1 and CDR2 from the germline V gene are LGHNA and YSLEER. This CDR3 spans 15 amino acids. The CDR3 nucleotides are TGCGCCAGCAGCCAAACGGTTTCGGGAAACTATGGCTACACCTTC. It is translated as CASSQTVSGNYGYTF.

This clonotype has more than one count but fewer than ten. The chain employs TRBV7-2 and TRBJ1-1; 9 bases line up with TRBD1. J gave up 8 bases and V 5 bases, and 6 bases lay outside the gene matches. CDR1 is SGHTA and CDR2 is FQGNSA in the germline V gene. This CDR3 has 13 amino acids. The CDR3 here is CASSIRQGGEAFF. In DNA, the CDR3 is TGTGCCAGCAGCATAAGACAGGGGGGGGAAGCTTTCTTT.

This chain links TRBV25-1 with TRBJ2-7, with 8 bases fitting TRBD1. The CDR3 has 13 amino acids. V lost 4 bases and J lost 6; bases outside the gene matches: 5. The germline V gene has CDR1 MGHDK and CDR2 SYGVNS. CDR3 sequence (DNA): TGTGCCAGCAGTGGTGCCGGGACAGGCGAGCAGTACTTC. Translating gives CASSGAGTGEQYF.

There are a few counts of this clonotype. The chain has TRBV5-6 and TRBJ1-1, with D perhaps TRBD1 (6 bases). The V gene lost 5 bases and the J gene lost 2 bases, with 13 bases spanning the gap. This CDR3 comprises 14 residues. In germline, CDR1 is SGHDT, CDR2 YYEEEE. The CDR3 coding sequence is TGTGCCAGCAGAATTACAGGGCTCAACACTGAAGCTTTCTTT. It specifies CASRITGLNTEAFF. The variable domain in full, with the rest retrieved from reference TRBV5-6 and TRBJ1-1, is DAGVTQSPTHLIKTRGQQVTLRCSPKSGHDTVSWYQQALGQGPQFIFQYYEEEERQRGNFPDRFSGHQFPNYSSELNVNALLLGDSALYLCASRITGLNTEAFFGQGTRLTVV.

This clonotype has a count of ten or more. The chain has TRBV7-3 and TRBJ2-7, with 7 bases identical to TRBD2. The CDR3 contains 15 residues. CDR1 and CDR2 from the germline V gene are SGHTA and FQGTGA. V was clipped by 5 bases and J by 5 bases; unmatched bases: 12. The CDR3 reads CASSPQGGSNNEQYF. CDR3 DNA sequence: TGTGCCAGCAGCCCCCAGGGCGGGAGTAACAACGAGCAGTACTTC.

CDR3 amino acids: CASSLLRGATDTQYF. The CDR3 region has the DNA TGTGCCAGCAGCTTATTGCGGGGGGCCACAGATACGCAGTATTTT. The V call is TRBV7-2, the J call TRBJ2-3; 8 bases line up with TRBD2. The germline gives CDR1 SGHTA, CDR2 FQGNSA. CDR3 length: 15 amino acids. The J segment lost 2 bases and the V segment lost 2 bases, leaving 3 bases of the junction unmatched.

This clonotype turned up a few times. The chain uses TRBV4-3 and TRBJ2-3; 9 nucleotides agree with TRBD2. Trimming took 3 bases from V and 3 from J; bases not matched to a gene: 4. CDR3 length: 15 residues. Germline CDR1 is LGHNA and CDR2 is YSLEER. This chain's CDR3 is CASSQRAGGTDTQYF. CDR3 in DNA: TGCGCCAGCAGCCAGAGAGCGGGGGGAACAGATACGCAGTATTTT.

This clonotype was seen ten or more times. This chain joins TRBV12-3 or TRBV12-4 and TRBJ2-3, with D possibly TRBD2 on 6 matching bases. The CDR3 is made up of 16 amino acids. Trimming pared 4 bases from V and 2 bases from J, leaving 16 bases between. In DNA, the CDR3 is TGTGCCAGCAGTTCTCCGACGGGACTTATCACAGATACGCAGTATTTT. Protein sequence: CASSSPTGLITDTQYF.

Only a few counts were recorded for this clonotype. The J gene is TRBJ1-2, the V gene TRBV7-2, with a possible D match to TRBD1 (5 bases). There are 13 residues in the CDR3. Deletions cut 1 base from V and 6 bases from J, with 9 bases between. Germline loops: CDR1 SGHTA, CDR2 FQGNSA. The CDR3: CASSLGGGDGYTF. Written as DNA, the CDR3 is TGTGCCAGCAGCTTAGGAGGAGGGGATGGCTACACCTTC.

The V and J genes are TRBV27 and TRBJ2-2; TRBD2 agrees at 10 bases. The germline V gene encodes CDR1 MNHEY and CDR2 SMNVEV (reference sequence). Trimming removed 3 bases from V and 6 bases from J; junction bases left unmatched: 7. The CDR3 has 16 residues. CDR3 in DNA: TGTGCCAGCAGTTTGCCTAGCGGGAGCGGCCCCGGGGAGCTGTTTTTT. Protein sequence: CASSLPSGSGPGELFF.

The chain's CDR3 is CASSEYGRDEQFF. The CDR3 DNA sequence: TGTGCCAGCAGTGAATATGGAAGGGATGAGCAGTTCTTC. The chain employs TRBV25-1 and TRBJ2-1; D remains ambiguous. Per the germline V gene, CDR1 is MGHDK and CDR2 is SYGVNS. Trimming took 0 bases from V and 8 from J, leaving 8 bases between them. CDR3 length equals 13 residues.